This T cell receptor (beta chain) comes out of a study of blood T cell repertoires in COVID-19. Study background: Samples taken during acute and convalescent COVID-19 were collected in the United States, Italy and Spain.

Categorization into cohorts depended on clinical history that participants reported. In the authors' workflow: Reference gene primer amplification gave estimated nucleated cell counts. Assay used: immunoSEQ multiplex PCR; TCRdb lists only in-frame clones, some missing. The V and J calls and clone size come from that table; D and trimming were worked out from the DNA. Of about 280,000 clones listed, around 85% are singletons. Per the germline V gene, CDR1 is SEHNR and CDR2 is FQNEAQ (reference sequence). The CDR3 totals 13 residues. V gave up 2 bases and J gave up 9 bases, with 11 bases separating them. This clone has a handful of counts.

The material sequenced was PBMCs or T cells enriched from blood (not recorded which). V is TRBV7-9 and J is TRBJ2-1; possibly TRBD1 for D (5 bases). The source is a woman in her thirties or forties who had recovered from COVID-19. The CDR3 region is CASSLPGLVEQFF. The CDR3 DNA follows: TGTGCCAGCAGCTTACCAGGGTTGGTTGAGCAGTTCTTC.